This record covers a single T cell receptor (beta chain). The sample belongs to a study of T cell responses to AZD1222 COVID-19 vaccine. Germline V lookup: CDR1 SEHNR, CDR2 FQNEAQ (reference sequence). CDR3 length: 17 residues. The V segment lost 3 bases and the J segment 1 base; nucleotides outside the gene matches: 2. TCRdb keeps only in-frame clones here, not all; method: immunoSEQ multiplex PCR. The sample has about 170,000 clones; 87% are singletons. The sample in question was peripheral blood, obtained on day 0 of AZD1222 vaccination. This receptor was taken from an adult in good health. This chain links TRBV7-9 with TRBJ2-3; 15 bases map to TRBD2. CDR3 sequence: CASSLGLAGGGTDTQYF. CDR3 sequence (DNA): TGTGCCAGCAGCTTGGGACTAGCGGGAGGAGGCACAGATACGCAGTATTTT.